This paragraph covers one T cell receptor (beta chain) sequence. This sample stems from a study of OX40 agonist ivuxolimab in advanced cancers. The repertoire was sequenced with immunoSEQ multiplex PCR; TCRdb's copy has only in-frame clones and lacks some. Of 66,000 or so clones listed, 75% to 80% are singletons. Per the germline V gene, CDR1 is LNHDA and CDR2 is SQIVND (reference sequence). V gave up 5 bases and J gave up 2 bases; unmatched junction bases: 9. The CDR3 extends over 16 amino acids. This specimen consisted of CD4+ or CD8+ T cells sorted from blood, obtained in a trial of the OX40 agonist ivuxolimab. This TCR came from an adult with an advanced solid tumor such as melanoma, head and neck, liver or kidney cancer. The rearrangement uses TRBV19 and TRBJ2-4; 7 bases align to TRBD2. CDR3 sequence: CASSDVGGGTKNIQYF. The CDR3 DNA is TGTGCCAGTAGTGACGTGGGCGGGGGTACCAAAAACATTCAGTACTTC. The entire variable domain, with the rest obtained from reference TRBV19 and TRBJ2-4, is as follows: DGGITQSPKYLFRKEGQNVTLSCEQNLNHDAMYWYRQDPGQGLRLIYYSQIVNDFQKGDIAEGYSVSREKKESFPLTVTSAQKNPTAFYLCASSDVGGGTKNIQYFGAGTRLSVL.